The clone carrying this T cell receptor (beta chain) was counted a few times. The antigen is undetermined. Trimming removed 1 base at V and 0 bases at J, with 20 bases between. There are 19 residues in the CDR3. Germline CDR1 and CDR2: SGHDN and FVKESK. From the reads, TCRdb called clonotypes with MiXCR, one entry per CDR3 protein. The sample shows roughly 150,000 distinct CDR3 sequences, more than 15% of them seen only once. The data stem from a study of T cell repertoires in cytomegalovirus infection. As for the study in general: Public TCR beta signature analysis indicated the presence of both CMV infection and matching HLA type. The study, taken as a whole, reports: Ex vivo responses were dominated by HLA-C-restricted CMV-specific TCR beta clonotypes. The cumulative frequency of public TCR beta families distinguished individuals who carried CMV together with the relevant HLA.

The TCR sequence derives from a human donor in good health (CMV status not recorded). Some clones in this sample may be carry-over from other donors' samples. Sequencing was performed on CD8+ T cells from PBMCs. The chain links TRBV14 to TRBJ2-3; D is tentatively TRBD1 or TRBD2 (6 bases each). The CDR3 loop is CASSQGDPFKGGSTDTQYF. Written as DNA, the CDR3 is TGTGCCAGCAGCCAAGGAGACCCCTTTAAGGGGGGAAGCACAGATACGCAGTATTTT.